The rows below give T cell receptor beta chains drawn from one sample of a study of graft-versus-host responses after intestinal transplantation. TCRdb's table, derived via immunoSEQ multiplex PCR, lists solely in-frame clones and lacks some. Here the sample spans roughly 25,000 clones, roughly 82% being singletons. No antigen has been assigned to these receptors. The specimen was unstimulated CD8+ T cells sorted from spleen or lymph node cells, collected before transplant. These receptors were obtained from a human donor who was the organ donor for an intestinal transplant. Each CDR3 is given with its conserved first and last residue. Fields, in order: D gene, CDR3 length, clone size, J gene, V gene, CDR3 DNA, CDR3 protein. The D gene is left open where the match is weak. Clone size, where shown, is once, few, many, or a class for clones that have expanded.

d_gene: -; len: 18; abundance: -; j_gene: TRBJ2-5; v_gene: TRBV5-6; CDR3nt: TGTGCCAGCAGCGTGGGAAGTTACAGGTCTTTAGGACAAGAGACCCAGTACTTC; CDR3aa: CASSVGSYRSLGQETQYF
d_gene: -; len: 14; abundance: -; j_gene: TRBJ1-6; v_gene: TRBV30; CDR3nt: TGTGCCTGGAGTGGGGGTGGGATTAATTCACCCCTCCACTTT; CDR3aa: CAWSGGGINSPLHF
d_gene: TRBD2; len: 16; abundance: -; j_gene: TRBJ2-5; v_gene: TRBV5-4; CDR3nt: TGTGCCAGCAGCTTGGTTGGGGAGGGCCCCAAAGAGACCCAGTACTTC; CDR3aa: CASSLVGEGPKETQYF
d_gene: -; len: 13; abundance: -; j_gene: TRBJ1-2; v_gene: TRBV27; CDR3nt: TGTGCCAGCAGTCTCACACCTAACTATGGCTACACCTTC; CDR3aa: CASSLTPNYGYTF
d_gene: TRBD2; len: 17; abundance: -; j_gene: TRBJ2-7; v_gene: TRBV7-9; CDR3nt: TGTGCCAGCAGCCAAGGGACTAGCGGGGGAAAGTCCTACGAGCAGTACTTC; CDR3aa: CASSQGTSGGKSYEQYF
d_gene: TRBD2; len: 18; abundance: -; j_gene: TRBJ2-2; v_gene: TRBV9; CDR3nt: TGTGCCAGCAGCGTAGCCCCCATGGGGGAGGGGTACACCGGGGAGCTGTTTTTT; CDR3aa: CASSVAPMGEGYTGELFF
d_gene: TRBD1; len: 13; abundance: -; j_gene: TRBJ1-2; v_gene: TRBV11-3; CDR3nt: TGTGCCAGCAGCCAGGACAGGGGTTATGGCTACACCTTC; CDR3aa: CASSQDRGYGYTF
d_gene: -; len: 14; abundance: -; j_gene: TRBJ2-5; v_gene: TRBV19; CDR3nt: TGTGCCAGTAGTATACTCCGCAGGGAAGAGACCCAGTACTTC; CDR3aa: CASSILRREETQYF
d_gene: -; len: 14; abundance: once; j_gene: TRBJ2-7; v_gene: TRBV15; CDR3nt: TGTGCCACCAGCAGTCCCCTAGGGGGCTACGAGCAGTACTTC; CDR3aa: CATSSPLGGYEQYF
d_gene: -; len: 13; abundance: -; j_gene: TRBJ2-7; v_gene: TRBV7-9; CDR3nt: TGTGCCAGCAGCTTAGCGGTCTCCTACGAGCAGTACTTC; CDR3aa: CASSLAVSYEQYF
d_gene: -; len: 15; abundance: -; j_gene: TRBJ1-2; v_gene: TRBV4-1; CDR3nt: TGCGCCAGCAGCCAAGGTGCGGGGAGGGGCTATGGCTACACCTTC; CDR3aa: CASSQGAGRGYGYTF
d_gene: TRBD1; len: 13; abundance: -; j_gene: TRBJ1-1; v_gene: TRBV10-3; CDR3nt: TGTGCCATCGCGGGACAGGGGTTCACTGAAGCTTTCTTT; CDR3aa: CAIAGQGFTEAFF
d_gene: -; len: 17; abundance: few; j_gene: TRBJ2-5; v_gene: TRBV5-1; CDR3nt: TGCGCCAGCAGCTTGTGGGGGGCGCCCCGGACTCAAGAGACCCAGTACTTC; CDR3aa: CASSLWGAPRTQETQYF
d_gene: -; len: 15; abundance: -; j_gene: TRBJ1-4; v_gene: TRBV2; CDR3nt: TGTGCCAGCCTCCCCTCGGGCGGGGGGAGTGAAAAACTGTTTTTT; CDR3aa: CASLPSGGGSEKLFF
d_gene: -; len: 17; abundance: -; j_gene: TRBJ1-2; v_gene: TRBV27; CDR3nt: TGTGCCAGCAGTGATTATCCCACAGGGTTAGGGGACTATGGCTACACCTTC; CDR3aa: CASSDYPTGLGDYGYTF
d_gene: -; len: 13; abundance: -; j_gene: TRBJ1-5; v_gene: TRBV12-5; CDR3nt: TGTGCTAGTGGTTTGGGTCTCCATCAGCCCCAGCATTTT; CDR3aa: CASGLGLHQPQHF
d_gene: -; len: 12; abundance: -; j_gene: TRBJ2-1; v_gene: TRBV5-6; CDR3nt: TGTGCCAGCAGCTTGGGGGACAATGAGCAGTTCTTC; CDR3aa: CASSLGDNEQFF
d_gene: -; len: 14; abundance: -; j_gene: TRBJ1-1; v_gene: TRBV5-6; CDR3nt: TGTGCCAGCAGCCTATACGGACATGGAACTGAAGCTTTCTTT; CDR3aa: CASSLYGHGTEAFF
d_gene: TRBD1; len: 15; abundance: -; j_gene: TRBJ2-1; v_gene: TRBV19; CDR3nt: TGTGCCAGTACCCCGGACAGGGGTCGGGACAATGAGCAGTTCTTC; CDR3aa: CASTPDRGRDNEQFF
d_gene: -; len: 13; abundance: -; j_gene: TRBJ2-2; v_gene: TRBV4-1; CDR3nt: TGCGCCACCTCGGGGGTCGCGGGCGGGGAGCTGTTTTTT; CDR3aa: CATSGVAGGELFF
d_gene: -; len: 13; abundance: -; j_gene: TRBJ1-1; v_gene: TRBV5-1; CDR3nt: TGCGCCAGCAGCCTGACGATGAACACTGAAGCTTTCTTT; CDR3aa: CASSLTMNTEAFF
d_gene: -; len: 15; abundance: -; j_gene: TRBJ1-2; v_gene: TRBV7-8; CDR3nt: TGTGCCAGCAGCCGAGGGACAACCTCCTCTGGGGGCTACACCTTC; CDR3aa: CASSRGTTSSGGYTF
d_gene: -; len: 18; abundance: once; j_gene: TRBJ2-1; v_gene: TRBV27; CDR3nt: TGTGCCAGCAGGGTTCTTGGTGGGAGGGGGCGTTCCTACAATGAGCAGTTCTTC; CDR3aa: CASRVLGGRGRSYNEQFF
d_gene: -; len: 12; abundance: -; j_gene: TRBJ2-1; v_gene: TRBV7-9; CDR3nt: TGTGCCAGCAGCTTAGGGATGAATGAGCAGTTCTTC; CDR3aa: CASSLGMNEQFF
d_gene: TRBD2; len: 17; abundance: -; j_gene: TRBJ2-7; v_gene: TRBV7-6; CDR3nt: TGTGCCAGCAGCTTAATTTCAGGGACTAGCGGACTCTACGAGCAGTACTTC; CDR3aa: CASSLISGTSGLYEQYF
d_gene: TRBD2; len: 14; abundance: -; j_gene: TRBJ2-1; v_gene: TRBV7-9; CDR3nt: TGTGCCAGCATCGCGGGGGGGCCTTACAATGAGCAGTTCTTC; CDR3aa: CASIAGGPYNEQFF